These 10 T cell receptor beta chains came from one sample sequenced in a study of T cells in localized non-small cell lung cancer. Sequencing used immunoSEQ multiplex PCR; TCRdb keeps in-frame clones, though not all of them. The sample carries 2,000 to 2,500 clones, roughly 22% recorded once. The sample in question was normal lung tissue next to the tumor, obtained before any cancer treatment. These TCRs come from a man aged 40-75 years with stage I squamous cell lung carcinoma.

This clone ranks as large. This chain's CDR3 is CASSMGRTGTSEKLFF. The CDR3 nucleotides are TGTGCCAGTAGTATGGGGCGGACAGGGACGAGTGAAAAACTGTTTTTT. This chain joins TRBV19 and TRBJ1-4; 8 nucleotides agree with TRBD1. J was trimmed by 7 bases and V by 3 bases; bases with no gene match: 10. The CDR3 runs to 16 residues. Germline V gene sequence: CDR1 LNHDA, CDR2 SQIVND (reference sequence).

This sequence joins TRBV29-1 and TRBJ2-5; D possibly uses TRBD1 or TRBD2 (5 bases each). The ends were cut back, 6 bases at V and 4 bases at J, with 24 bases in the middle. The germline gives CDR1 SQVTM, CDR2 ANQGSEA. The CDR3 totals 16 residues. DNA for the CDR3: TGCAGCGTCCGGGGCGGGCGCGACCTTGGCTTAGAGACCCAGTACTTC. Translated, it gives CSVRGGRDLGLETQYF.

This clone is medium-sized in the sample. V and J are TRBV11-3 and TRBJ2-7; 10 bases map to TRBD1. This CDR3 is 15 amino acids long. V lost 5 bases to trimming and J lost 2 bases; unmatched junction nucleotides: 6. CDR1 is SGHNT, CDR2 YENEEA, per germline. The CDR3 loop is CASSQSGTGAYEQYF. For the CDR3, the DNA is TGTGCCAGCAGCCAGTCCGGGACAGGGGCCTACGAGCAGTACTTC.

The CDR3 protein is CASSVASTSGGTDTQYF. CDR3 nucleotide sequence: TGTGCCAGCAGCGTAGCCAGCACTAGCGGGGGGACAGATACGCAGTATTTT. The chain recombines TRBV9 with TRBJ2-3; 12 bases map to TRBD2. Trimming removed 0 bases from V and 3 bases from J; junction bases left unmatched: 5. The CDR3 loop spans 17 amino acids. Germline CDR1 and CDR2: SGDLS and YYNGEE.

J is TRBJ1-3 and V is TRBV12-5; no reliable D call. Trimming left V 2 bases short and J 1 base short, with 15 bases between. The CDR3 runs to 17 residues. CDR1 LGHNT and CDR2 FRNRAP come from the germline V gene. The CDR3 sequence: CASGLRPSPTSGNTIYF. The CDR3 bases are TGTGCTAGTGGTTTGAGGCCATCCCCTACTTCTGGAAACACCATATATTTT.

This rearrangement joins TRBV30 to TRBJ1-2, with TRBD1 matching 9 bases. J lost 3 bases, V lost 1 base, and 9 bases had no gene match. The germline CDR1 and CDR2 sequences are GTSNPN and SVGIG (reference sequence). This CDR3 has 16 amino acids. This CDR3 reads CAWSAQGQGVHYGYTF. In DNA, the CDR3 is TGTGCCTGGAGTGCCCAGGGACAGGGCGTACACTATGGCTACACCTTC.

This chain joins TRBV28 and TRBJ1-2; D gene unclear. The V end lost 2 bases, the J end lost 5 bases, and 6 bases lay between the germline ends. The CDR3 runs 12 residues. Germline assignment: CDR1 MDHEN and CDR2 SYDVKM. The chain's CDR3 is CASSLQEYGYTF. In DNA, the CDR3 is TGTGCCAGCAGTTTACAAGAGTATGGCTACACCTTC.

This rearrangement joins TRBV28 to TRBJ2-7; D gene unclear. Germline V lookup: CDR1 MDHEN, CDR2 SYDVKM. V was clipped by 6 bases and J by 4 bases, with 13 bases between them. The CDR3 contains 13 residues. This CDR3 is CASSPNGPYEQYF. CDR3 nucleotides: TGTGCCAGCAGCCCAAATGGGCCATACGAGCAGTACTTC.

The sample holds a few counts of this clone. The CDR3: CAWSVGGSVAGELFF. CDR3 sequence (DNA): TGTGCCTGGAGTGTTGGGGGGAGCGTCGCCGGGGAGCTGTTTTTT. The chain links TRBV30 to TRBJ2-2, with a possible D match to TRBD2 (6 bases). Germline V gene data show CDR1 as GTSNPN and CDR2 as SVGIG (reference sequence). The CDR3 runs to 15 residues. V was cut by 0 bases and J by 6 bases, with 14 bases left in between.

Relative to its sample, this clone is medium-sized. This chain uses TRBV11-3 with TRBJ1-1; weak D call: TRBD1 (6 bases). The germline V gene encodes CDR1 SGHNT and CDR2 YENEEA. The CDR3 has 15 residues. Trimming stripped 5 bases from V and 0 bases from J, with 13 bases between. The CDR3 reads CASSPQGQMNTEAFF. The CDR3 nucleotides are TGTGCCAGCAGCCCTCAAGGACAGATGAACACTGAAGCTTTCTTT.